Listed below are T cell receptor beta chains from one sample, sequenced in a study of response to subunit inactivated influenza vaccine. In TCRdb, the RT-PCR reads were re-called with MiXCR into one record per CDR3 protein. The table has roughly 500,000 distinct CDR3 sequences, 15% to 20% seen once. The sample in question was CD4+ T cells sorted from PBMCs, obtained less than 25 months after vaccination. These receptors originate from a man between 50 and 75 years old who received an inactivated influenza vaccine. Each CDR3 is given with its conserved first and last residue. The D gene is left open where the match is weak. The size entry is marked missing in some rows and otherwise reads once, few, many or a size class.

TRBD1 | TRBJ1-2 | 15 | few | TRBV10-3 | TGTGCCATCAGAGAATCGACAGGGGGCGAAAATCCTTACACCTTC | CAIRESTGGENPYTF
- | TRBJ1-4 | 13 | few | TRBV29-1 | TGCAGCGGATTAAGGGGAGGGAATGAAAAACTGTTTTTT | CSGLRGGNEKLFF
- | TRBJ2-1 | 16 | few | TRBV28 | TGTGCCAGCACCCCCCCGGGTCGCGGCACGTACAATGAGCAGTTCTTC | CASTPPGRGTYNEQFF
TRBD2 | TRBJ2-7 | 13 | - | TRBV4-2 | TGTGCCAGCAGCCAAGACGGGGGGGAGGAGCAGTACTTC | CASSQDGGEEQYF
TRBD1 | TRBJ2-4 | 17 | few | TRBV24-1 | TGTGCCACCAGTGGGGTATCGGGACAGGGGGGAGAAAACATTCAGTACTTC | CATSGVSGQGGENIQYF
TRBD2 | TRBJ2-1 | 16 | many | TRBV3-1 | TGTGCCAGCAGCCACAGTTCTAGCGGGAGTAGAAATGAGCAGTTCTTC | CASSHSSSGSRNEQFF
- | TRBJ1-3 | 15 | few | TRBV6-5 | TGTGCCAGCAGTTACTTCCAGGGGCACGGGAACACCATATATTTT | CASSYFQGHGNTIYF
- | TRBJ2-3 | 14 | - | TRBV3-1 | TGTGCCAGCAGCCGAAGTCTCGATCCAGATACGCAGTATTTT | CASSRSLDPDTQYF
- | TRBJ2-3 | 13 | few | TRBV29-1 | TGCAGCGTTGAGGGGACCTACACAGATACGCAGTATTTT | CSVEGTYTDTQYF
TRBD1 | TRBJ2-6 | 22 | few | TRBV20-1 | TGCAGTGCTAGAGAGTTTAGCAGGACAGGGGAAAAAAATTGCTCTGGGGCCAACGTCCTGACTTTC | CSAREFSRTGEKNCSGANVLTF
TRBD2 | TRBJ2-5 | 13 | few | TRBV5-1 | TGCGCCAGCAGCACGGGACTACAAGAGACCCAGTACTTC | CASSTGLQETQYF
TRBD2 | TRBJ2-3 | 16 | once | TRBV20-1 | TGCAGTGCATGGGGAAAACTAGCGGGGATGACGGATACGCAGTATTTT | CSAWGKLAGMTDTQYF
- | TRBJ1-5 | 14 | few | TRBV6-1 | TGTGCCAGCAGTGGAGTGGCGGGCAATCAGCCCCAGCATTTT | CASSGVAGNQPQHF
- | TRBJ1-3 | 14 | - | TRBV28 | TGTGCCAGCAGCTCGGGGGGGTGGGGAAACGCCATATATTTT | CASSSGGWGNAIYF
- | TRBJ2-1 | 14 | - | TRBV20-1 | TGCAGTGCCCGCCCTCGATTAGCCTACAATGAGCAGTTCTTC | CSARPRLAYNEQFF
- | TRBJ2-1 | 12 | many | TRBV3-1 | TGTGCCAGCAGCCTATCAGGGTTCGAGCAGTTCTTC | CASSLSGFEQFF
TRBD1 | TRBJ2-1 | 16 | - | TRBV20-1 | TGCAGTGCCCCGACAGGGGGCATGTTCTCCTACAATGAGCAGTTCTTC | CSAPTGGMFSYNEQFF